Listed below are T cell receptor beta chains from one sample, sequenced in a study of shared clonotypes between healthy human individuals. The data were produced by immunoSEQ multiplex PCR, yet TCRdb's version contains in-frame clones alone and is incomplete. The sample shows approximately 1.5 million clones, 95% to 99% of them seen only once. Sequencing was carried out using naive CD4+ T cells sorted from blood. The receptors come from a man aged 30-40 years in good health. The CDR3 runs from the conserved cysteine through the conserved F or W. A D gene is named only where the DNA matches it firmly. Only part of the rows carry a size: once, few, many, or a class if the clone is expanded.

D,J,size,V,DNA,CDR3
NA,TRBJ1-1,NA,TRBV6-1,TGTGCCAGCAGTGTAGCAGGGGTGAAGACTGAAGCTTTCTTT,CASSVAGVKTEAFF
NA,TRBJ2-2,NA,TRBV30,TGTGCCTGGAGTAAAACTAACACCGGGGAGCTGTTTTTT,CAWSKTNTGELFF
NA,TRBJ1-3,NA,TRBV4-1,TGCGCCAGCAGCCAAGATTTGGTACGGACTCCTGGAAACACCATATATTTT,CASSQDLVRTPGNTIYF
NA,TRBJ2-3,NA,TRBV9,TGTGCCAGCAGCGTAGTTGCTAGCGTGACAGATACGCAGTATTTT,CASSVVASVTDTQYF
TRBD2,TRBJ2-1,NA,TRBV10-3,TGTGCCATCATGACTAGCAGTTACAATGAGCAGTTCTTC,CAIMTSSYNEQFF
NA,TRBJ1-5,NA,TRBV19,TGTGCCAGCGGACGGGAGAGTTTGGTTTATAGCAATCAGCCCCAGCATTTT,CASGRESLVYSNQPQHF
NA,TRBJ1-5,NA,TRBV6-1,TGTGCCAGCAGCCCCGGGGTGTTCAATCAGCCCCAGCATTTT,CASSPGVFNQPQHF
TRBD2,TRBJ2-1,NA,TRBV9,TGTGCCAGCAGCGTAGCGGCTAGCGGGACGAATGAGCAGTTCTTC,CASSVAASGTNEQFF
TRBD2,TRBJ2-1,NA,TRBV19,TGTGCCAGTAGAGGCCCTCGACTAGCGGACAACAATGAGCAGTTCTTC,CASRGPRLADNNEQFF
TRBD1,TRBJ2-6,once,TRBV5-1,TGCGCCAGCAGCTTGTCCCTCGGACAGGGTTCATCTGGGGCCAACGTCCTGACTTTC,CASSLSLGQGSSGANVLTF
NA,TRBJ1-2,once,TRBV6-4,TGTGCCAGCAGTAACGGGGGGTATGGCTACACCTTC,CASSNGGYGYTF
TRBD2,TRBJ2-3,NA,TRBV29-1,TGCAGCGTTGATATAGCGGGAGTATTAGATACGCAGTATTTT,CSVDIAGVLDTQYF
NA,TRBJ2-1,once,TRBV27,TGTGCCAGCAGTCAAGCGGTGAGCTCCTACAATGAGCAGTTCTTC,CASSQAVSSYNEQFF
TRBD1,TRBJ1-2,NA,TRBV2,TGTGCCAGCAGGAGGACAGGGGGCGCGGTTGGCTACACCTTC,CASRRTGGAVGYTF
TRBD2,TRBJ2-3,NA,TRBV5-5,TGTGCCAGCAGCTTGTGGACTAGCGGAACCATCACAGATACGCAGTATTTT,CASSLWTSGTITDTQYF
TRBD1,TRBJ2-3,NA,TRBV27,TGTGCCAGCAGTCCCCGGACAGGGGGGAGCACAGATACGCAGTATTTT,CASSPRTGGSTDTQYF
TRBD1,TRBJ1-4,NA,TRBV30,TGTGCCTGGAGTAAAAGGGGGCAGGTTGAAAAACTGTTTTTT,CAWSKRGQVEKLFF
NA,TRBJ2-2,NA,TRBV11-3,TGTGCCAGCAGCTCGCTGAGCAATGAACAGACCGGGGAGCTGTTTTTT,CASSSLSNEQTGELFF
NA,TRBJ2-5,NA,TRBV5-5,TGTGCCAGCAGCTTGGTGGGGACGGGGACCCAGTACTTC,CASSLVGTGTQYF
NA,TRBJ2-1,NA,TRBV4-2,TGTGCCAGCAGCCAAGAAGGCAGGATCAATGAGCAGTTCTTC,CASSQEGRINEQFF
NA,TRBJ1-1,NA,TRBV7-2,TGTGCCAGCAGCTCTACTAAGAGCACTGAAGCTTTCTTT,CASSSTKSTEAFF
TRBD1,TRBJ2-7,NA,TRBV15,TGTGCCACCAGCAGACCCAGGGGGCTGTACGAGCAGTACTTC,CATSRPRGLYEQYF
NA,TRBJ1-2,NA,TRBV18,TGTGCCAGCTCAGTGACCCCGGACTATGGCTACACCTTC,CASSVTPDYGYTF
NA,TRBJ1-5,once,TRBV28,TGTGCCAGCAGTTTGGCACAGATAAGCAATCAGCCCCAGCATTTT,CASSLAQISNQPQHF
TRBD2,TRBJ2-7,NA,TRBV6-5,TGTGCCAGCCGGGGACTAGCGGCCTACGAGCAGTACTTC,CASRGLAAYEQYF
TRBD1,TRBJ1-1,NA,TRBV28,TGTGCCAGCAGTATCCACAGGGGTCTGAACACTGAAGCTTTCTTT,CASSIHRGLNTEAFF
NA,TRBJ2-1,NA,TRBV19,TGTGCCAGTAGCCACGGACAGCCCAATGAGCAGTTCTTC,CASSHGQPNEQFF
TRBD2,TRBJ2-7,NA,TRBV14,TGTGCCAGCCGTCCTAGCGGGAATATCCACTACGAGCAGTACTTC,CASRPSGNIHYEQYF
NA,TRBJ2-7,NA,TRBV7-9,TGTGCCAGCCTTACGGGGGACGGTTCCTACGAGCAGTACTTC,CASLTGDGSYEQYF
TRBD2,TRBJ2-5,NA,TRBV9,TGTGCCAGCAGCGTAAGCGGCGGGGGGCTGAAGGAGACCCAGTACTTC,CASSVSGGGLKETQYF
NA,TRBJ1-1,NA,TRBV5-4,TGTGCCAGCAGCTTTCTGACCGGGCCCACTGAAGCTTTCTTT,CASSFLTGPTEAFF
NA,TRBJ1-1,NA,TRBV11-2,TGTGCCAGCAGCTTGACAATTAGGGGATCGAACACTGAAGCTTTCTTT,CASSLTIRGSNTEAFF
TRBD1,TRBJ2-2,NA,TRBV5-5,TGTGCCAGCAGCTTCTCGGGACAGGGGGCATCCGGGGAGCTGTTTTTT,CASSFSGQGASGELFF
NA,TRBJ1-2,NA,TRBV5-1,TGCGCCAGCAGCTTGGATGGCATTAGGAACTATGGCTACACCTTC,CASSLDGIRNYGYTF
NA,TRBJ1-4,NA,TRBV7-9,TGTGCCAGCAGCTTGAGTGCAACTAATGAAAAACTGTTTTTT,CASSLSATNEKLFF
NA,TRBJ2-2,NA,TRBV5-4,TGTGCCAGCAGCTTGTCTCAGGGCCTGTGGGGAAACACCGGGGAGCTGTTTTTT,CASSLSQGLWGNTGELFF
TRBD2,TRBJ2-3,NA,TRBV7-9,TGTGCCAGCAGCCCAGGGACTAGCGGAGATACGCAGTATTTT,CASSPGTSGDTQYF
TRBD2,TRBJ2-5,NA,TRBV18,TGTGCCAGCTCACCTCTTCCCCCAGCGGGAGGCCTCCAAGAGACCCAGTACTTC,CASSPLPPAGGLQETQYF
NA,TRBJ1-5,NA,TRBV27,TGTGCCAGCAGACCGTCCAGGGAATATAGCAATCAGCCCCAGCATTTT,CASRPSREYSNQPQHF
NA,TRBJ1-2,NA,TRBV27,TGTGCCAGCAGCCCCGGGACACTTTCGGGCGGCTACACCTTC,CASSPGTLSGGYTF
NA,TRBJ1-2,NA,TRBV6-5,TGTGCCAGCAGGAGACTTGGGCAGAACTATGGCTACACCTTC,CASRRLGQNYGYTF
NA,TRBJ1-1,many,TRBV25-1,TGTGCCAGCCGCCCCCCCAAGAACACTGAAGCTTTCTTT,CASRPPKNTEAFF
NA,TRBJ2-3,once,TRBV18,TGTGCCAGCTCCCCTAGTTGGGGTGGGGGCACAGATACGCAGTATTTT,CASSPSWGGGTDTQYF
TRBD1,TRBJ2-2,NA,TRBV7-8,TGTGCCAGCAGCCCGCGAGGGACAGGGGAAACCGGGGAGCTGTTTTTT,CASSPRGTGETGELFF
TRBD2,TRBJ2-3,NA,TRBV10-3,TGTGCCATCAACCCTAGCGGGAGTCACCGCGGGAACCCTTCTAGTACAGATACGCAGTATTTT,CAINPSGSHRGNPSSTDTQYF
TRBD1,TRBJ1-4,NA,TRBV6-5,TGTGCCACCGCGACAGGGGCGGATAATGAAAAACTGTTTTTT,CATATGADNEKLFF
NA,TRBJ2-7,once,TRBV7-8,TGTGCCAGCAGCTTAGGACTAGTCCGAACCTACGAGCAGTACTTC,CASSLGLVRTYEQYF
NA,TRBJ1-1,NA,TRBV27,TGTGCCAGCAGTTTATCTGTATACTCTGAAGCTTTCTTT,CASSLSVYSEAFF
NA,TRBJ2-1,NA,TRBV28,TGTGCCAGCAGGCCCCCTTTTGACAATGAGCAGTTCTTC,CASRPPFDNEQFF
NA,TRBJ2-4,NA,TRBV5-6,TGTGCCAGCAGAAGCATTTGGGAAGCAGGGGTGGGCAAAAACATTCAGTACTTC,CASRSIWEAGVGKNIQYF
NA,TRBJ1-2,NA,TRBV10-3,TGTGCCATCAGGAATACAGGGAAGGAAAACTATGGCTACACCTTC,CAIRNTGKENYGYTF
NA,TRBJ2-1,NA,TRBV11-2,TGTGCCAGCGGATCCCGAGTTGCGACCTACAATGAGCAGTTCTTC,CASGSRVATYNEQFF